These 6 T cell receptor beta chains were sequenced from one sample in a study of shared clonotypes between healthy human individuals. Using immunoSEQ multiplex PCR, the repertoire was profiled, and TCRdb retains in-frame clones only, with some absent. The sample lists some 1 million clones, around 74% occurring once. Sequenced: memory CD4+ T cells sorted from blood. Subset denoted: CD45RA-negative fraction. These receptors originate from a man between 18 and 35 years old in good health.

The rearrangement uses TRBV11-2 and TRBJ2-1, with D possibly TRBD1 on 6 matching bases. Trimming pared 7 bases from V and 3 bases from J, leaving 16 bases between. CDR1 is SGHAT, CDR2 FQNNGV, per germline. The CDR3 covers 15 residues. The CDR3 loop is CASKLNRESYNEQFF. CDR3 DNA: TGTGCCAGCAAACTTAACAGGGAGAGCTACAATGAGCAGTTCTTC.

This sequence joins TRBV28 and TRBJ1-5; D gene ambiguous. The CDR3 contains 15 residues. From germline, CDR1 is MDHEN and CDR2 SYDVKM. Trimming removed 6 bases from V and 2 bases from J, with 14 bases in between. CDR3: CASREGRNGNQPQHF. CDR3 bases: TGTGCCAGCAGAGAAGGGAGAAATGGCAATCAGCCCCAGCATTTT.

This chain connects TRBV10-3 to TRBJ2-2; 12 bases are shared with TRBD2. V dropped 6 bases and J dropped 2; count of bases not matched to a gene: 4. The CDR3 runs 16 residues. Germline V gene data show CDR1 as ENHRY and CDR2 as SYGVKD. The CDR3 DNA is TGTGCCATCAGGACTAGCGGGAGTGGTAACACCGGGGAGCTGTTTTTT. This translates into CAIRTSGSGNTGELFF.

With respect to this clone: The identical CDR3 is also encoded by other nucleotide sequences in the sample. This rearrangement joins TRBV19 to TRBJ1-5, with D uncertain. Germline assignment: CDR1 LNHDA and CDR2 SQIVND (reference sequence). The length of the CDR3 is 14 residues. The V and J ends lost 1 base and 2 bases respectively, with 6 bases between them. CDR3 loop: CASSIGQGNQPQHF. The CDR3, as DNA: TGTGCCAGTAGTATAGGCCAGGGCAATCAGCCCCAGCATTTT.

The chain combines TRBV5-6 with TRBJ2-7; tentative D call: TRBD1 (6 bases). In germline, CDR1 is SGHDT, CDR2 YYEEEE. The CDR3 sequence is 15 residues long. Between the trimmed V and J ends, which lost 3 bases and 9 bases, there was a span of 22 bases. CDR3 loop: CASSSTIQDSLGQYF. The CDR3 DNA sequence: TGTGCCAGCAGCTCTACTATACAGGACAGCCTCGGGCAGTACTTC.

The V gene is TRBV4-2, the J gene TRBJ2-2, with D perhaps TRBD2 (5 bases). V gave up 4 bases and J gave up 5 bases, with 11 bases separating them. Per the germline V gene, CDR1 is LGHNA and CDR2 is YNFKEQ. CDR3 length: 14 residues. CDR3 region: CASSPRGETGELFF. The CDR3 DNA reads as TGTGCCAGCAGCCCCCGGGGTGAAACCGGGGAGCTGTTTTTT.